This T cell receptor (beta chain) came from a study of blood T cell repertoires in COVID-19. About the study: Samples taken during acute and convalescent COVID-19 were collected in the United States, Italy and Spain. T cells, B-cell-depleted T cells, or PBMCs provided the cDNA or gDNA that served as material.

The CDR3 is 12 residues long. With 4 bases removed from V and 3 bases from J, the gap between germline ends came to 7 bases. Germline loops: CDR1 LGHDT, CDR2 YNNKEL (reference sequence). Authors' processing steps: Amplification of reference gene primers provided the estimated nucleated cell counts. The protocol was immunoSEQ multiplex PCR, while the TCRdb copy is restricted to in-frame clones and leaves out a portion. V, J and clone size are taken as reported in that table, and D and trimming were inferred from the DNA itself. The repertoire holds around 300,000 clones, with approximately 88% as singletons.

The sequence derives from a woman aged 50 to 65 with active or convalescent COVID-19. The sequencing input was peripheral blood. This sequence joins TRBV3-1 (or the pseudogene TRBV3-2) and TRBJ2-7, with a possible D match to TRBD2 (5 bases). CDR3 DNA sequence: TGTGCCAGCAGCCCCCGGGACTACGAGCAGTACTTC. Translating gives CASSPRDYEQYF.